This is a list of T cell receptor beta chains from one sample in a study of blood T cell repertoires in COVID-19. Sequencing used immunoSEQ multiplex PCR; TCRdb keeps in-frame clones, though not all of them. The sample contains roughly 220,000 clones, roughly four fifths of which appear only once. Sequenced sample: PBMCs or T cells enriched from blood (not recorded which). Receptor source: a woman between 35 and 50 years old with acute COVID-19. Both conserved end residues are part of each CDR3. A D gene is named only where the DNA matches it firmly. Expanded clones get a size class; other rows say once, few or many, or leave the size out.

DNA	CDR3	size	J	V	D
TGTGCCAGCAGCTTGACAGATAACACCGGGGAGCTGTTTTTT	CASSLTDNTGELFF	once	TRBJ2-2	TRBV7-2	.
TGTGCCAGCAGCTTCATTGGAGGATTGAACACTGAAGCTTTCTTT	CASSFIGGLNTEAFF	few	TRBJ1-1	TRBV7-3	.
TGTGCCAGCAGCGCACAACCGGGACAGGGGCACAATGAGCAGTTCTTC	CASSAQPGQGHNEQFF	.	TRBJ2-1	TRBV9	TRBD1
TGTGCCAGCAGCTTGGGCAGGGACAGGGCTTCGGCCCAGTACTTC	CASSLGRDRASAQYF	.	TRBJ2-5	TRBV5-4	TRBD1
TGTGCCAGTAGTCCGAGGGACAGGCATGGCTACACCTTC	CASSPRDRHGYTF	.	TRBJ1-2	TRBV19	TRBD1
TGTGCCAGCAGCTCAACTAGCGGGGGGTACACCGGGGAGCTGTTTTTT	CASSSTSGGYTGELFF	once	TRBJ2-2	TRBV7-2	TRBD2
TGTGCCAGCCTGGGGCAGGGGGCTGGGAGCAATCAGCCCCAGCATTTT	CASLGQGAGSNQPQHF	.	TRBJ1-5	TRBV28	TRBD1
TGTGCCAGCAGCTTAGATCACGCGGGCGCAGGCTACACCTTC	CASSLDHAGAGYTF	.	TRBJ1-2	TRBV7-3	.
TGCGCCAGCAGCCCTTGGACAGTTGGGGCCAACGTCCTGACTTTC	CASSPWTVGANVLTF	once	TRBJ2-6	TRBV4-1	.
TGTGCCAGCAGCTTAGGGATGACAGGGGGTGGTTCACCCCTCCACTTT	CASSLGMTGGGSPLHF	few	TRBJ1-6	TRBV11-2	TRBD1
TGTGCCAGCAGTTCTGTGAGCACTGAAGCTTTCTTT	CASSSVSTEAFF	once	TRBJ1-1	TRBV27	.
TGTGCCAGCAGTTCGGGGATCATCTACGAGCAGTACTTC	CASSSGIIYEQYF	.	TRBJ2-7	TRBV28	.
TGCGCCAGCAGTGAGCCACCGGGGGACACCGGGGAGCTGTTTTTT	CASSEPPGDTGELFF	.	TRBJ2-2	TRBV10-1	.
TGTGCCAGCCGTGGACAGGTGAACACTGAAGCTTTCTTT	CASRGQVNTEAFF	.	TRBJ1-1	TRBV27	TRBD1
TGTGCCAGCAGTTCTATGAGCGGGGGGGCTGATGAGCAGTTCTTC	CASSSMSGGADEQFF	.	TRBJ2-1	TRBV27	TRBD2
TGTGCCAGCAGCTTGGCACCCCAGGGGGCTAAAGAGACCCAGTACTTC	CASSLAPQGAKETQYF	.	TRBJ2-5	TRBV5-5	TRBD1